The next 22 T cell receptor beta chains were all read from a single sample in a study of blood T cell repertoires in COVID-19. Data came from immunoSEQ multiplex PCR; TCRdb stores just in-frame clones and leaves some out. The sample consists of roughly 400,000 clones, over 75% of them appearing once. Sequencing used peripheral blood. Receptors originate from a woman in her fifties or sixties with COVID-19, enrolled during active disease.

This clone is a singleton in its sample. The J gene is TRBJ2-1, the V gene TRBV3-1 (or the pseudogene TRBV3-2); TRBD2 agrees at 8 bases. Germline CDR1 is LGHDT and CDR2 is YNNKEL (reference sequence). The CDR3 has 16 amino acids. Trimming at V came to 3 bases and at J to 2 bases, leaving 6 bases not matched to a gene. CDR3 nucleotide sequence: TGTGCCAGCAGCCATCTTACTAGCGGCGCCTACAATGAGCAGTTCTTC. Encoded protein: CASSHLTSGAYNEQFF.

This clone was seen only a few times. The V gene is TRBV10-3, the J gene TRBJ2-2, with TRBD1 identical over 7 bases. The V gene's germline CDR1 is ENHRY and CDR2 SYGVKD. The CDR3 has 13 amino acids. V lost 8 bases and J lost 1; bases outside the gene matches: 1. The CDR3 sequence: CAIGQVNTGELFF. Here the CDR3 DNA reads TGTGCCATCGGACAGGTGAACACCGGGGAGCTGTTTTTT.

V and J are TRBV11-3 and TRBJ2-1; no definite D call. The V end lost 0 bases, the J end lost 1 base, and 10 bases lay between the germline ends. CDR3 length: 16 residues. Germline-derived CDR1 and CDR2 are SGHNT and YENEEA. CDR3 loop: CASSLDGLRSYNEQFF. CDR3 coding DNA: TGTGCCAGCAGCTTAGACGGCCTGAGGTCCTACAATGAGCAGTTCTTC.

The chain employs TRBV15 and TRBJ2-3; TRBD2 agrees at 11 bases. Trimming cost V 4 bases and J 4 bases; bases outside gene matches: 10. This CDR3 region has 17 residues. From germline, CDR1 is LNHNV and CDR2 YYDKDF (reference sequence). CDR3 in amino acids: CATSTSYPSGGPDTQYF. CDR3 nucleotides: TGTGCCACCAGCACCTCCTACCCTAGCGGGGGGCCAGATACGCAGTATTTT.

The V call is TRBV6-5, the J call TRBJ1-1, with D tentatively TRBD1 (6 bases). From germline, CDR1 is MNHEY and CDR2 SVGAGI. The CDR3 contains 11 residues. CDR3: CAWGGGTEAFF. The CDR3 DNA sequence: TGTGCTTGGGGGGGCGGCACTGAAGCTTTCTTT.

The genes are TRBV3-1 (or the pseudogene TRBV3-2) and TRBJ1-2; D gene uncertain. The germline V gene has CDR1 LGHDT and CDR2 YNNKEL (reference sequence). This CDR3 has 14 amino acids. The ends were cut back, 4 bases at V and 3 bases at J, with 12 bases in the middle. CDR3 coding DNA: TGTGCCAGCAGCCCCTTAGCAGTGGACTATGGCTACACCTTC. Translated: CASSPLAVDYGYTF.

The CDR3: CASSLHQGQHRLYEQYF. CDR3 in DNA: TGCGCCAGCAGCTTACACCAGGGACAGCACCGCCTCTACGAGCAGTACTTC. The chain recombines TRBV5-1 with TRBJ2-7; 7 bases map to TRBD1. V trimming: 2 bases; J trimming: 3 bases; junction bases outside the gene matches: 14. Germline V gene data show CDR1 as SGHRS and CDR2 as YFSETQ. The CDR3 has 17 residues.

The V gene is TRBV9, the J gene TRBJ1-5, with 12 bases matching TRBD1. V was pared by 3 bases and J by 6 bases, with 4 bases of the junction left unmatched. CDR3 length: 15 amino acids. The germline V gene encodes CDR1 SGDLS and CDR2 YYNGEE. CDR3 in amino acids: CASSEGQGAFQPQHF. The DNA of the CDR3 is TGTGCCAGCAGCGAGGGACAGGGGGCGTTTCAGCCCCAGCATTTT.

Comment on this clone: At the DNA level, this CDR3 is encoded by other sequences in the same sample as well. The rearrangement uses TRBV5-1 and TRBJ1-2; D is ambiguous. Germline V gene lookup returns CDR1 SGHRS and CDR2 YFSETQ. The CDR3 sequence is 14 residues long. V lost 1 base to trimming and J lost 7 bases, with 14 bases between them. CDR3 in amino acids: CASSLWTGTSGYTF. In nucleotides, the CDR3 is TGCGCCAGCAGCTTGTGGACCGGTACTAGTGGCTACACCTTC.

The J gene is TRBJ2-1, the V gene TRBV2, with D tentatively TRBD1 (5 bases). Trimming cost V 7 bases and J 5 bases, with 9 bases left between them. The CDR3 sequence is 12 residues long. In germline, CDR1 is SNHLY, CDR2 FYNNEI. Here the CDR3 reads CASNPRDNEQFF. The DNA for the CDR3 is TGTGCCAGCAACCCCAGGGACAATGAGCAGTTCTTC.

This clone was counted a single time. The chain carries TRBV19 and TRBJ2-2; no definite D call. The V gene lost 4 bases and the J gene lost 1 base, with 4 bases spanning the gap. The CDR3 consists of 13 residues. Per germline, CDR1 LNHDA and CDR2 SQIVND (reference sequence). The CDR3 DNA sequence: TGTGCCAGTAGTAACAGGAACACCGGGGAGCTGTTTTTT. The encoded protein is CASSNRNTGELFF.

V gene TRBV2 combines with J gene TRBJ2-7, with a possible D match to TRBD1 (6 bases). V was shortened by 0 bases and J by 4 bases, with 13 bases between the two germline ends. This CDR3 has 15 residues. Per the germline V gene, CDR1 is SNHLY and CDR2 is FYNNEI. CDR3 amino acids: CASSEAGQGLYEQYF. CDR3 DNA: TGTGCCAGCAGTGAAGCGGGGCAGGGGCTTTACGAGCAGTACTTC.

The J gene is TRBJ1-6, the V gene TRBV12-3 or TRBV12-4, with 7 bases identical to TRBD1. The trim removed 5 bases at V and 10 bases at J, leaving 5 bases unmatched. This CDR3 contains 13 residues. The CDR3 reads CASSRQGGSPLHF. The CDR3 DNA is TGTGCCAGCAGTCGACAGGGTGGGTCACCCCTCCACTTT.

The chain is built from TRBV6-4 and TRBJ2-3, with a possible D match to TRBD2 (6 bases). This CDR3 is built from 14 residues. The ends were cut back, 3 bases at V and 0 bases at J, with 7 bases in the middle. The germline CDR1 and CDR2 sequences are MRHNA and SNTAGT. CDR3 protein: CASSEEGSTDTQYF. CDR3 nucleotide sequence: TGTGCCAGCAGTGAGGAGGGTAGCACAGATACGCAGTATTTT.

V and J are TRBV21-1 and TRBJ1-1; the D call in the table, TRBD1, was not verified against the DNA. TRBV21-1 is a recognized pseudogene. The CDR3 covers 17 residues. CDR3 sequence reads: CASGPGQGALMNTEAFF. CDR3 nucleotides: TGTGCCAGCGGACCAGGACAGGGGGCCCTTATGAACACTGAAGCTTTCTTT.

V and J are TRBV7-6 and TRBJ2-2; TRBD2 agrees at 11 bases. Trimming removed 4 bases from V and 6 bases from J; junction bases left unmatched: 10. This CDR3 contains 17 residues. Germline V CDR1 and CDR2: SGHVS, FNYEAQ. The CDR3 spells CASSSRYSGGVAGELFF. CDR3 DNA: TGTGCCAGCAGCTCCCGTTATAGCGGGGGGGTTGCCGGGGAGCTGTTTTTT.

This chain uses TRBV28 with TRBJ2-7; possible D gene TRBD1, 5 bases. The germline V gene has CDR1 MDHEN and CDR2 SYDVKM. CDR3 length equals 14 residues. V dropped 2 bases and J dropped 7 bases, with 15 bases sitting between them. This chain's CDR3 is CASSLGQGKGEQYF. CDR3 coding DNA: TGTGCCAGCAGTTTAGGGCAGGGTAAGGGGGAGCAGTACTTC.

This clone was counted a single time. The rearrangement links TRBV5-1 to TRBJ2-1; TRBD1 matches at 9 bases. Germline CDR1 reads SGHRS; CDR2 reads YFSETQ. V was clipped by 5 bases and J by 5 bases; unmatched bases: 17. The CDR3 sequence is 18 residues long. CDR3 sequence (DNA): TGCGCCAGCAGGAAACTACGGGGTACAGGGGGCGAAGACAATGAGCAGTTCTTC. It encodes CASRKLRGTGGEDNEQFF.

A note on this clone: Other DNA sequences in this sample translate to the same CDR3. This chain connects TRBV10-3 to TRBJ1-1; TRBD1 aligns across 9 bases. The ends lost 4 bases at V and 4 bases at J; junction bases unmatched: 1. This CDR3 has 13 residues. Per germline, CDR1 ENHRY and CDR2 SYGVKD. In nucleotides, the CDR3 is TGTGCCATCAGTGGACAGGGGGGCACTGAAGCTTTCTTT. Its protein product is CAISGQGGTEAFF.

The rearrangement joins TRBV2 to TRBJ1-2; TRBD1 aligns across 7 bases. Germline trimming cut 3 bases from V and 7 bases from J; bases unmatched to any gene: 5. From germline, CDR1 is SNHLY and CDR2 FYNNEI. The CDR3 is 13 residues long. The CDR3 nucleotides are TGTGCCAGCAGTGATCGACAGGGCCCTGGCTACACCTTC. It translates to CASSDRQGPGYTF.

The rearrangement joins TRBV19 to TRBJ1-1; TRBD1 aligns across 7 bases. The CDR3 is 15 residues long. Unmatched junction bases numbered 16, after V lost 9 bases and J lost 6 bases. Per germline, CDR1 LNHDA and CDR2 SQIVND (reference sequence). Here the CDR3 reads CASLTPSTGDAEAFF. Written as DNA, the CDR3 is TGTGCCAGCCTTACCCCCTCCACAGGGGACGCTGAAGCTTTCTTT. Full variable domain (missing parts from reference TRBV19 and TRBJ1-1): DGGITQSPKYLFRKEGQNVTLSCEQNLNHDAMYWYRQDPGQGLRLIYYSQIVNDFQKGDIAEGYSVSREKKESFPLTVTSAQKNPTAFYLCASLTPSTGDAEAFFGQGTRLTVV.

The chain carries TRBV19 and TRBJ1-4, with D unresolved. The CDR3 loop spans 15 amino acids. Trimming cost V 3 bases and J 3 bases, with 11 bases left between them. Germline CDR1 LNHDA, CDR2 SQIVND (reference sequence). In DNA form, the CDR3 reads TGTGCCAGTAGTATTGCCGGGAGTTCTAATGAAAAACTGTTTTTT. Its protein product is CASSIAGSSNEKLFF.